The source of this T cell receptor beta chain is a study of monozygotic twins with inflammatory bowel disease. TCRdb re-analyzed the 5' RACE reads; it lists each CDR3 protein once, without DNA. This table lists around 450,000 distinct CDR3 sequences. CDR1 SGHRS and CDR2 YFSETQ come from the germline V gene. CDR3 length equals 14 residues. The chain uses TRBV5-1 and TRBJ1-1; the TCRdb D gene call, TRBD1, has no DNA to confirm it. The sequenced sample consisted of blood. The source is a human donor with ulcerative colitis or Crohn's disease, or a healthy co-twin of an affected twin (not recorded which). CDR3 sequence reads: CASSLVRGNTEAFF.